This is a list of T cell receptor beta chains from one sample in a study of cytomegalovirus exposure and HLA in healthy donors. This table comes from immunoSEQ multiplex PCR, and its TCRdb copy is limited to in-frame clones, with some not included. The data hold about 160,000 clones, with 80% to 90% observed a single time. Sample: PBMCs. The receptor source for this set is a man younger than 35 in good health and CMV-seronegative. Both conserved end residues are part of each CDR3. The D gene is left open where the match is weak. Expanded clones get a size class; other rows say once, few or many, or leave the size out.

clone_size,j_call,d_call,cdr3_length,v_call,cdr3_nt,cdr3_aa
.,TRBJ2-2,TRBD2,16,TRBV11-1,TGTGCCAGCAGCTCGGTGACTAGCGGGGGCACCGGGGAGCTGTTTTTT,CASSSVTSGGTGELFF
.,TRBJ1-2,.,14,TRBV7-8,TGTGCCAGCAGCCCGTCACAGCTTAACTATGGCTACACCTTC,CASSPSQLNYGYTF
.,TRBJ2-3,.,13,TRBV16,TGTGCCAGCAGCCAATTCACTCCAGATACGCAGTATTTT,CASSQFTPDTQYF
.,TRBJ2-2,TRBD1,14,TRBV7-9,TGTGCCAGCAGCTTAGGACAGGGTTTCGGGGAGCTGTTTTTT,CASSLGQGFGELFF
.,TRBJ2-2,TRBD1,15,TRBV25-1,TGTGCCACTTCCACAGGGGTTACTAACACCGGGGAGCTGTTTTTT,CATSTGVTNTGELFF
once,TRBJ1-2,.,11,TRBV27,TGTGCCACCGGACAGCACTATGGCTACACCTTC,CATGQHYGYTF
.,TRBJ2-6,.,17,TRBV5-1,TGCGCCAGCAGCTTGCCCCGGGAGAGCTCTGGGGCCAACGTCCTGACTTTC,CASSLPRESSGANVLTF
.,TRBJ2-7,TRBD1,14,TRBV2,TGTGCCAGCAGCGGAGAGGGGGCAGACTACGAGCAGTACTTC,CASSGEGADYEQYF
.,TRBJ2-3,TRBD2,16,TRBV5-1,TGCGCCAGCAGCTCAAGGACTAGCACAGCCACAGATACGCAGTATTTT,CASSSRTSTATDTQYF
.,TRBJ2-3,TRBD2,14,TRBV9,TGTGCCAGCAGCGTTAGCGGGGACGGGGATACGCAGTATTTT,CASSVSGDGDTQYF
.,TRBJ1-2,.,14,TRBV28,TGTGCCAGCAGTTTATTCCGGGGGGGCTATGGCTACACCTTC,CASSLFRGGYGYTF
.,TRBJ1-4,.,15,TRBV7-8,TGTGCCAGCAGCTCACAAACCGGGAGGGCTGAAAAACTGTTTTTT,CASSSQTGRAEKLFF
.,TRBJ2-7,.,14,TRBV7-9,TGTGCCAGCAGCTTAAGCGTTCCCTCCTACGAGCAGTACTTC,CASSLSVPSYEQYF
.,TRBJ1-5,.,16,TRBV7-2,TGTGCCAGCAGCTCCACAGGGCGATATAGCAATCAGCCCCAGCATTTT,CASSSTGRYSNQPQHF
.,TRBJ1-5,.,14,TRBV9,TGTGCCAGCAGCGTAGGGGGGGACCATCAGCCCCAGCATTTT,CASSVGGDHQPQHF
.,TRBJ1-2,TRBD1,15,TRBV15,TGTGCCACCAGCAGAGATCCGACAGGGGAAAGTGGCTACACCTTC,CATSRDPTGESGYTF
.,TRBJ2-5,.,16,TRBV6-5,TGTGCCAGCAGTTACTCGAGTGGGCAGTTGAAAGAGACCCAGTACTTC,CASSYSSGQLKETQYF
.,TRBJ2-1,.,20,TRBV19,TGTGCCAGTACCCCCCTGGCGCCTAGCCCCGGGGAAAGCTCCTACAATGAGCAGTTCTTC,CASTPLAPSPGESSYNEQFF
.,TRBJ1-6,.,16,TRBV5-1,TGCGCCAGCAGCTTGCATCGGGGTTCCTATAATTCACCCCTCCACTTT,CASSLHRGSYNSPLHF
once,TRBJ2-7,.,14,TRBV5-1,TGCGCCAGCAGCAGGTTGGAGGGGACCTACGAGCAGTACTTC,CASSRLEGTYEQYF
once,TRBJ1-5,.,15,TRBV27,TGTGCCAGCAGTTTCTCCGCAGGGTGGGATCAGCCCCAGCATTTT,CASSFSAGWDQPQHF
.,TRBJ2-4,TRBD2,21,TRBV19,TGTGCCAGTAGTATAGCTGGGCCGGGGATGGGAGGGAGTAAAACCAAAAACATTCAGTACTTC,CASSIAGPGMGGSKTKNIQYF
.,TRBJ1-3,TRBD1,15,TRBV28,TGTGCCAGCAGTTCACCCGACAGGGGCGGAAACACCATATATTTT,CASSSPDRGGNTIYF
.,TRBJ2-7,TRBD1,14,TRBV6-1,TGTGCCAGCACGCGGGACAGGGTTTCGGGCGAGCAGTACTTC,CASTRDRVSGEQYF
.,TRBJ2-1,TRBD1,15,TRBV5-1,TGCGCCAGCAGCTTGACCAGGGGGTCCTACAATGAGCAGTTCTTC,CASSLTRGSYNEQFF
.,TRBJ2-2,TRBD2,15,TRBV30,TGTGCCTGGAGTAGCGGGACCCTTCTCACCGGGGAGCTGTTTTTT,CAWSSGTLLTGELFF
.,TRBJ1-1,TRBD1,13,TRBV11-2,TGTGCCAGCAGCTTAGCCGGACAGGGCGAAGCTTTCTTT,CASSLAGQGEAFF
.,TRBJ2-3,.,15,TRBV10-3,TGTGCCATCAGGGACCTACAGGGTGGACCAGATACGCAGTATTTT,CAIRDLQGGPDTQYF
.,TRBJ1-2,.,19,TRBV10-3,TGTGCCATCAGTGAGCGAGCAAGGGCCGGAGGCAATCCGATCTATGGCTACACCTTC,CAISERARAGGNPIYGYTF
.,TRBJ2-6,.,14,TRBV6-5,TGTGCCAGCAGTGAGAGTGCTGGGGCCAACGTCCTGACTTTC,CASSESAGANVLTF
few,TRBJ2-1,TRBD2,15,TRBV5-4,TGTGCCAGCAGCTCTAGCGGTGCGGCCTACAATGAGCAGTTCTTC,CASSSSGAAYNEQFF
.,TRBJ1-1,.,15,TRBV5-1,TGCGCCAGCAGCCCGAGTTTACAGGTGAACACTGAAGCTTTCTTT,CASSPSLQVNTEAFF
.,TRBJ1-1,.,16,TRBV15,TGTGCCACCAGCAGAGATCGCGCAGGGGTGAACACTGAAGCTTTCTTT,CATSRDRAGVNTEAFF
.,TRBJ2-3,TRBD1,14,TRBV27,TGTGCCAGCAGTTTAAAACAGGGGGGAGATACGCAGTATTTT,CASSLKQGGDTQYF
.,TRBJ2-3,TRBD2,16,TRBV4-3,TGCGCCAGCAGCCGATTACTAGCGGGAGAAGCAGATACGCAGTATTTT,CASSRLLAGEADTQYF
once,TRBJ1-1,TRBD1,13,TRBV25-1,TGTGCCAGCAGTGAATATGACAGGGTTGGGGCTTTCTTT,CASSEYDRVGAFF
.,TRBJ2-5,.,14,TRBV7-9,TGTGCCAGCAGCTTAGGGGACTCCGAGGGGACCCAGTACTTC,CASSLGDSEGTQYF
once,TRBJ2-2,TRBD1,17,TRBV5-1,TGCGCCAGCAGGTCCCCACAGGGGGCCGAGAACACCGGGGAGCTGTTTTTT,CASRSPQGAENTGELFF
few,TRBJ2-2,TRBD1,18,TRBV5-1,TGCGCCAGCAGCTCCCCGGGACAGGGATCTCCGGACACCGGGGAGCTGTTTTTT,CASSSPGQGSPDTGELFF
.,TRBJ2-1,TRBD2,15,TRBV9,TGTGCCAGCAGCGTAGGAGCGGGGGAGGCGGATGAGCAGTTCTTC,CASSVGAGEADEQFF
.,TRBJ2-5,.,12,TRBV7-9,TGTGCCAGCAGCCCGGGATCAGAGACCCAGTACTTC,CASSPGSETQYF